This T cell receptor (beta chain) was documented in a study of cytomegalovirus exposure and HLA in healthy donors. The donors were healthy bone marrow donors. Though probably carrying unrecorded immune exposures, donors were nominally healthy at sampling. The primer mix had 60 Vbeta and 13 Jbeta primers. Here immunoSEQ multiplex PCR was the method, and the copy in TCRdb shows in-frame clones only, minus some. The sample has about 120,000 clones, 76% seen once. The germline V and J ends were trimmed by 3 bases and 5 bases, with 11 bases remaining between them. Germline V gives CDR1 SEHNR, CDR2 FQNEAQ (reference sequence). The CDR3 is 14 amino acids.

The clonotype originates from a man aged 30-40 years in good health and CMV-seropositive. The specimen was PBMCs. V and J are TRBV7-9 and TRBJ1-5; D perhaps matches TRBD1 (5 bases). The CDR3 DNA reads as TGTGCCAGCAGCTTTGGGGCAGGCGATCAGCCCCAGCATTTT. Its protein is CASSFGAGDQPQHF.